This TCR beta chain was captured in a study of shared clonotypes between healthy human individuals (TCRdb year 2020). Notes on the research overall: Three men and a couple of women, aged 18 to 49 years, made up the cohort. Per donor, three plates each were used for CD4 naive and CD4 memory, two for CD8 naive, and one for CD8 memory. Blood TCR repertoires of roughly five healthy adults were deeply sequenced to estimate repertoire size and the extent of clonotype sharing between individuals. To increase sequencing depth and limit assay-specific biases, different laboratories used diverse techniques to prepare libraries and sequence TCR repertoires. Leukapheresis yielded between about 0.85 and 9 billion PBMCs per donor.

Using the deep immunoSEQ assay, multiplex PCR amplified TCR CDR3 regions from genomic DNA. Genomic DNA extracted from each cell subset was distributed evenly over all wells of several immunoSEQ 96-well plates, and each plate served as one replicate. Each replicate PCR for sorted subsets received 150 to 250 ng genomic DNA, equal to tens of thousands of T cell genomes. Purified libraries were quantified with a Qubit 3.0 fluorometer, sized on a Bioanalyzer 2100, and re-quantified with the KAPA Library Quantification kit. Every immunoSEQ 96-well plate was sequenced on a dedicated single-read 150-cycle Illumina NextSeq 550 flow cell. The authors processed their data as follows. Because the immunoSEQ output held only junctional sequences and lacked quality scores, the filtering could not match the filtering applied to full-length reads. Sequences were annotated with PyIR, a Python wrapper for IgBLAST v1.9, using IMGT germline references to assign V/J genes and CDR3. Any read was removed if the V/J assignment was weak (E-value above 1e-6), the CDR3 was missing, or the read contained stop codons, out-of-frame junctions, or ambiguous translated residues. V3J clonotypes were defined as sequences sharing the same inferred V gene, J gene, and CDR3 amino acid sequence. Percentage overlap between repertoires was calculated by dividing the number of shared unique clonotypes by the size of the smaller repertoire. Richness of each repertoire was evaluated using RTK rarefaction, the Chao1 estimator, and Recon v2.1 estimates of unobserved clonotypes. For all TCRbeta clonotypes obtained by the gDNA method from several donors, generation probabilities were computed with OLGA. In TCRdb, the immuneACCESS table is reduced to in-frame sequences with V and J assigned. These tables do not hold every clone; where another copy was compared, an unresolved V gene accounts for under half, and the others remain unexplained. D and trimming were read from the DNA, whereas the V and J calls and clone size are those reported in that table. The sample profile shows about 1 million clones; around four fifths of them were found once. The top ten constitute 1.2% to 1.5% of the sample.

V gives up 3 bases and J gives up 8 bases, and the segment between their germline ends measures 14 bases. The germline V gene yields SGHRS for CDR1 and YFSETQ for CDR2. Including cysteine and phenylalanine, the CDR3 has 13 amino acids. Left in the record is the CDR3 DNA by itself, 39 bases read in frame from the first base. The donors were healthy, HIV-negative adults who had no recently reported acute infections or vaccinations. Every donor was a Caucasian adult residing in Nashville, Tennessee, USA. CD4+ T cells were enriched by magnetic negative selection, after which naive cells were positively selected on CD45RA and the negative fraction was taken as the memory subset. After blood collection by leukapheresis, PBMCs were isolated using Ficoll-Histopaque density gradient centrifugation and then cryopreserved in the vapor phase of liquid nitrogen. Analytical flow cytometry was used to check the purity and quantity of each magnetically sorted T cell population. Genomic DNA was isolated from every sorted fraction and measured by UV absorbance on a Nanodrop 2000c.

Note on this clone: Which antigen it targets is not known. Base qualities were left out, and no much larger clone turns up one base away.

Broader findings and caveats from the paper: Pairwise subsampling led to the expectation that sequencing depth would affect the degree of clonotype sharing among donors. Even with the large sequencing depth, rarefaction of the sorted-subset datasets indicated that sequencing was incomplete. Sampling was restricted to blood, and TCR repertoires in tissue are likely to differ from TCR repertoires in blood. The small number of donors limited the genetic and exposure-history diversity represented. Higher generation probabilities were observed for clonotypes shared by all four sorted-subset donors than for non-shared clonotypes. Sharing across four donors was observed for approximately 5% of naive CD4, 3% to 4% of naive CD8, over 2% of memory CD4, and approximately 0.41% of memory CD8 clonotypes. Estimated clonotype richness was generally larger for naive than for memory subsets.

This sequence originates from a man younger than 35 in good health. The sequencing sample was made of memory CD4+ T cells sorted from blood. The cell subset or site label here, explained by the study, means: CD45RA-negative fraction. The rearranged chain carries TRBV5-1 and TRBJ1-2; the D gene remains uncertain. CDR3 loop: CASSSVPSGGYTF. The sequence in DNA is TGCGCCAGCAGCTCGGTCCCCAGCGGAGGCTACACCTTC.